Included here is one T cell receptor (beta chain) sequence, with context. The target antigen is unknown. TCRdb's table, derived via immunoSEQ multiplex PCR, lists solely in-frame clones and lacks some. The table records approximately 2,500 clones, 26% of them present only once. The sample comes from a study of T cells in narcolepsy. Study outcomes and limitations: Reportedly, autoreactive clonotypes were serially detected in patients' blood but not controls'.

The CDR3 runs 20 residues. Per the germline V gene, CDR1 is MGHRA and CDR2 is YSYEKL. With 0 bases clipped from V and 5 bases from J, the junction kept 20 bases outside the gene matches. Sequenced material: cultured CD4+ T cells from cerebrospinal fluid. The receptor was derived from a human donor with narcolepsy. The chain is built from TRBV4-1 and TRBJ2-5, with 8 bases lining up with TRBD1. This chain's CDR3 is CASSQDIGAGGVVGLETQYF. CDR3 in DNA: TGCGCCAGCAGCCAAGATATTGGGGCAGGGGGCGTTGTCGGGTTGGAGACCCAGTACTTC.